This TCR beta chain was obtained from a study of T cells in Graves' hyperthyroidism and ophthalmopathy. Concerning this clonotype itself: Its target is unknown.

General study results and limits: Expanded thyroid clonotypes (above 0.001) were mostly also found in blood.

Diagnoses used clinical symptoms, serum thyroxine and TRAb, thyroid ultrasound and orbital computed tomography. RNA transcripts served as the template for amplifying TCR beta CDR3 regions. TCR CDR3 regions were first amplified by RT-PCR with HTBI primers. From the multiplex PCR reads, TCRdb called clonotypes with MiXCR, one entry per CDR3 protein. The sample contains 700,000 to 950,000 distinct CDR3 sequences, around 40% of which appear only once. Sequenced material: blood. The TCR originated in a woman aged 40 to 50 with Graves' hyperthyroidism.

CDR3 nucleotide sequence: TGTGCCAGCAGTGAGCCACTAGCGGGAGGGGGCGAGCAGTACTTC. Amino acid sequence: CASSEPLAGGGEQYF. This chain connects TRBV2 to TRBJ2-7, with 13 positions matching TRBD2. The germline V gene encodes CDR1 SNHLY and CDR2 FYNNEI. Germline trimming cut 3 bases from V and 6 bases from J; bases unmatched to any gene: 5. CDR3 length equals 15 residues.